These T cell receptor beta chains were read from a single sample in a study of cytomegalovirus exposure and HLA in healthy donors. Repertoires were generated with immunoSEQ multiplex PCR, while TCRdb's copy carries only in-frame clones and drops some. The sample comprises some 90,000 clones, roughly 80% of which are singletons, and about 30% rests with the top ten. Sequenced material: PBMCs. The receptors originated from a man aged 50-59 years in good health and CMV-seropositive. Each CDR3 is given with its conserved first and last residue. D genes are given only for firm matches.

cdr3_aa v_call d_call
CASKRPSDRGENSQYF TRBV6-6 TRBD1
CASSPQLAGGTDF TRBV4-2 TRBD2
CAWTAGLQETQYF TRBV30 -
CAWTGFYGYTF TRBV30 -
CASSPNGIGEPSNYGYTF TRBV7-2 -
CAWSARTWDIRTPTGELFF TRBV30 -
CASRTVGLQPQHF TRBV6-6 -
CASSELSGQAYF TRBV6-5 -
CASSEDRGRTDTQYF TRBV2 TRBD1
CASSLVRIAGGIYNEQFF TRBV5-1 TRBD2
CASSEEAEYEQYF TRBV6-1 -
CASSQEGVNKEAFF TRBV5-1 -
CASSFGVGAYEQYF TRBV5-5 -
CASSSSRTSGATGELFF TRBV5-1 TRBD2
CASSADSFLSYNEQFF TRBV6-4 -
CASSPRTGVSLHF TRBV7-2 TRBD1
CASSEYRASATDTQYF TRBV7-9 -
CASSGGIIADTQYF TRBV2 -
CASSLMGKGSPLHF TRBV7-2 -
CASSPTVRTGAYEQYF TRBV14 TRBD1
CASSSGYRESAEAFF TRBV7-8 -
CASSPNGLAGSDEQFF TRBV4-2 TRBD2
CASSPRGVPSGANGLTF TRBV18 TRBD2
CASSQDQAAGTGELFF TRBV4-2 -
CSVEDASGRRETQYF TRBV29-1 TRBD2
CAISERTGVTGELFF TRBV10-3 TRBD1
CASSQTLAGLYNEQFF TRBV4-2 TRBD2
CASSQDLAGANVLTF TRBV4-3 -
CSVRTGRETQYF TRBV29-1 TRBD1
CASSIGSGPVYEQFF TRBV19 -
CVRSLAEKAASNYEQYF TRBV7-5 -
CASSRTSGASYEQYF TRBV5-4 TRBD2
CASSRSGNSYYGYTF TRBV6-5 -
CASSRDRGGYGYTF TRBV5-6 TRBD1
CASGFHRNQQYF TRBV12-5 -
CASSPPSLSGGDEQYF TRBV18 TRBD2
CASSPAQGGTDTQYF TRBV18 TRBD1
CASSLGSGNTGELFF TRBV5-4 -
CASTGDYEQYF TRBV5-1 -
CASSPGLAKGTDTQYF TRBV7-2 TRBD2
CASSTQGVNTEAFF TRBV5-1 TRBD1
CAISEFGYEQYF TRBV10-3 -
CASSSPGSSSYEQYF TRBV2 -
CASSLADPSIIEQFF TRBV7-9 -
CAWSGLGLAWGYEQFF TRBV30 TRBD2
CAWSVSGDTEAFF TRBV30 -
CASSRGSGSPLHF TRBV28 -
CASSSGGQAYEQYF TRBV7-9 TRBD1
CASSSIAGEREQFF TRBV5-8 TRBD2
CAIRVAGATDTQYF TRBV10-3 TRBD2
CAWGTGREDTQYF TRBV30 TRBD1
CASSSGTDRSNEKLFF TRBV5-4 TRBD1
CASSQDSENIQYF TRBV28 -
CASSQVGQGQDEQFF TRBV7-6 TRBD1
CASSKEESACSRFEQYF TRBV21-1 -